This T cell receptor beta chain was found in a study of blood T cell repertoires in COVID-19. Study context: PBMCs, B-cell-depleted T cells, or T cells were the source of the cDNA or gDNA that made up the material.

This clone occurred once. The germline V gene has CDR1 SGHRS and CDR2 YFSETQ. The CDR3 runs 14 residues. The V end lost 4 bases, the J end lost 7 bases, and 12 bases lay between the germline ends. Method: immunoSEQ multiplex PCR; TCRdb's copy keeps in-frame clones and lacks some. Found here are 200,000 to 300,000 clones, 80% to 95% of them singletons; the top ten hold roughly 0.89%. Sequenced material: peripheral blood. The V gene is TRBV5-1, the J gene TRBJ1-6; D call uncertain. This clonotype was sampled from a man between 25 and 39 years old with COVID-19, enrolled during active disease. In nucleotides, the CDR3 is TGCGCCAGCAGCCTAGACCCCCCGAATTCACCCCTCCACTTT. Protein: CASSLDPPNSPLHF.